A single T cell receptor beta chain is shown here with its context. The CDR3 sequence is 15 residues long. Trimming removed 5 bases from V and 3 bases from J; junction bases left unmatched: 6. Germline lookup yields CDR1 SGHTA and CDR2 FQGNSA. This entry belongs to a study of blood T cell repertoires in COVID-19. In the study overall: Some COVID-19 samples were acute and others convalescent; all came from the United States, Italy and Spain. The cDNA or gDNA used as material had been derived from T cells, B-cell-depleted T cells, or PBMCs.

Authors' data handling: The authors estimated nucleated cell counts from reference gene primer amplification. Using immunoSEQ multiplex PCR, the repertoire was profiled, and TCRdb retains in-frame clones only, with some absent. For V, J and clone size, that table is used; D and trimming come from the DNA. The sample has about 200,000 clones; roughly nine tenths are singletons. The clonotype comes from a woman aged 45 to 65 with acute or convalescent COVID-19. The chain is built from TRBV7-2 and TRBJ2-3; 9 bases are a match to TRBD1. Sequenced: peripheral blood. CDR3 bases: TGTGCCAGCAGCCGGGACAGGGTCGGGACAGATACGCAGTATTTT. Amino acids: CASSRDRVGTDTQYF.